The rows below give T cell receptor beta chains drawn from one sample of a study of OX40 agonist ivuxolimab in advanced cancers. Sequencing was performed with immunoSEQ multiplex PCR; in TCRdb, only in-frame clones are kept and a portion is missing. The table shows approximately 37,000 clones, with about 83% occurring only once. This specimen consisted of CD4+ or CD8+ T cells sorted from blood, obtained in a trial of the OX40 agonist ivuxolimab. The origin of the receptors is an adult with an advanced solid tumor such as melanoma, head and neck, liver or kidney cancer. Both conserved end residues are part of each CDR3. A D gene is named only where the DNA matches it firmly. Size tells how often a clone was seen (once, few, many) or the class of an expanded clone, and some rows leave it out.

V gene	clone size	J gene	D gene	CDR3 DNA	CDR3 protein
TRBV7-6	.	TRBJ1-1	.	TGTGCCAGCAGCCCAGAGGAGGGTTTGTTGTCTGAAGCTTTCTTT	CASSPEEGLLSEAFF
TRBV11-3	.	TRBJ2-1	TRBD2	TGTGCCAGCAGCTTAGCCCCCTCCGGGGGGAATGAGCAGTTCTTC	CASSLAPSGGNEQFF
TRBV28	.	TRBJ2-6	.	TGTGCCAGCAGTTTATTAACGAGGGGTGGGGCCAACGTCCTGACTTTC	CASSLLTRGGANVLTF
TRBV4-1	.	TRBJ1-6	TRBD1	TGCGCCAGCAGCCAAGATTTAGGGGGCAATTCACCCCTCCACTTT	CASSQDLGGNSPLHF
TRBV4-1	.	TRBJ2-3	TRBD2	TGCGCCAGCAGCCTAGAAAGATCAGCGGGGACAGATACGCAGTATTTT	CASSLERSAGTDTQYF
TRBV4-1	few	TRBJ1-2	TRBD1	TGCGCCAGCAGCCAATCACAGGGGTTGAGTGGCTACACCTTC	CASSQSQGLSGYTF
TRBV30	.	TRBJ2-7	.	TGTGCCTGGAGTGTACCCTGGGACAACTCCTACGAGCAGTACTTC	CAWSVPWDNSYEQYF
TRBV6-6	.	TRBJ2-7	TRBD1	TGTGCCAGCAGTTACGGGGGACAGGGCTACGAGCAGTACTTC	CASSYGGQGYEQYF
TRBV27	.	TRBJ1-5	.	TGTGCCAGCAGTTTAGGGTCGAGCAATCAGCCCCAGCATTTT	CASSLGSSNQPQHF
TRBV30	few	TRBJ2-7	.	TGTGCCTGGAGCGCAGGGGAAAACTCCTACGAGCAGTACTTC	CAWSAGENSYEQYF
TRBV6-5	.	TRBJ2-7	.	TGTGCCAGCAGTTACTCGGGGGGCGAAGGGGGCGAGCAGTACTTC	CASSYSGGEGGEQYF
TRBV7-2	.	TRBJ1-1	.	TGTGCCAGCAGCTTAAGTCGGCGGTTGAACACTGAAGCTTTCTTT	CASSLSRRLNTEAFF
TRBV6-1	.	TRBJ2-7	TRBD2	TGTGCCAGTCCCAGCGGGGCGGGAGGGGCCTACGAGCAGTACTTC	CASPSGAGGAYEQYF
TRBV27	.	TRBJ1-1	TRBD1	TGTGCCAGCAGGGAGGACAGGGGGAGGCCTGAAGCTTTCTTT	CASREDRGRPEAFF
TRBV13	once	TRBJ2-3	TRBD1	TGTGCCAGCAGCTTAGTAAGTCCGACAGGGTCCAACACAGATACGCAGTATTTT	CASSLVSPTGSNTDTQYF
TRBV15	.	TRBJ1-1	TRBD1	TGTGCCACCAGCAGAGATCGGACAGGGCTGGACACTGAAGCTTTCTTT	CATSRDRTGLDTEAFF
TRBV5-6	.	TRBJ2-5	.	TGTGCCAGCAGCGTCGATGCGGACCTACAAGAGACCCAGTACTTC	CASSVDADLQETQYF
TRBV5-1	.	TRBJ1-1	.	TGCGCCAGCAGCCCGGGACGGTTGAACACTGAAGCTTTCTTT	CASSPGRLNTEAFF
TRBV7-9	.	TRBJ2-7	TRBD2	TGTGCCAGCACCTCAGGGCTAGCGGGGTTCGAGCAGTACTTC	CASTSGLAGFEQYF
TRBV20-1	few	TRBJ2-7	.	TGCAGTGCTAGATCCCTAGTCGGGCAGTACTTC	CSARSLVGQYF
TRBV4-1	.	TRBJ2-3	.	TGCGCCAGCAGCCAAGATACAGGACGAGGAACAGATACGCAGTATTTT	CASSQDTGRGTDTQYF
TRBV4-1	.	TRBJ2-3	TRBD1	TGCGCCAGCAGCCCCTCGGGACGGGGACAGGGGGTTACAGATACGCAGTATTTT	CASSPSGRGQGVTDTQYF
TRBV27	once	TRBJ2-3	.	TGTGCCAGCAGTTTAGCTAGCGCTGTTACGCAGTATTTT	CASSLASAVTQYF
TRBV19	.	TRBJ2-5	.	TGTGCCAGTAGTATAGTAGAGGGACGTCTACAAGAGACCCAGTACTTC	CASSIVEGRLQETQYF
TRBV11-2	.	TRBJ1-1	.	TGTGCCAGCAGCTTAAGGGGGGAAGACACTGAAGCTTTCTTT	CASSLRGEDTEAFF
TRBV27	.	TRBJ1-5	.	TGTGCCAGCAGTTTATCGGCAGGGTTGAATCAGCCCCAGCATTTT	CASSLSAGLNQPQHF
TRBV2	.	TRBJ2-7	.	TGTGCCAGCAGTGAAGCCCCGGGACAACTCTACGAGCAGTACTTC	CASSEAPGQLYEQYF
TRBV7-6	.	TRBJ2-7	TRBD2	TGTGCCAGCAGCTCCGAGCGGGGCGAGCAGTACTTC	CASSSERGEQYF
TRBV27	once	TRBJ2-1	TRBD2	TGTGCCAGCAGATTACCAGCGGGAGGGAATAATGAGCAGTTCTTC	CASRLPAGGNNEQFF
TRBV9	.	TRBJ2-2	.	TGTGCCAGCAGCGTAGATTGGACCGGGGAGCTGTTTTTT	CASSVDWTGELFF
TRBV5-4	.	TRBJ2-1	.	TGTGCCAGCAGCTTGGAAGGTAGCGGAACGGGCGATGAGCAGTTCTTC	CASSLEGSGTGDEQFF
TRBV9	.	TRBJ1-6	TRBD1	TGTGCCAGCAGCCCAAGACAGGGCGGGGAGGGGCTCCACTTT	CASSPRQGGEGLHF
TRBV7-6	few	TRBJ1-5	.	TGTGCCAGCAGCTCAGGGCTGGATCAGCCCCAGCATTTT	CASSSGLDQPQHF
TRBV7-9	.	TRBJ1-5	TRBD1	TGTGCCAGCAGCCGGGACAGCATTCTCAATCAGCCCCAGCATTTT	CASSRDSILNQPQHF
TRBV7-9	.	TRBJ1-2	TRBD1	TGTGCCAGCAGCATACTCCGGGACAGTAACTATGGCTACACCTTC	CASSILRDSNYGYTF
TRBV9	.	TRBJ2-1	TRBD2	TGTGCCAGCAGCGTAGGAGTTGGCGGGGGGGACTCCTACAATGAGCAGTTCTTC	CASSVGVGGGDSYNEQFF
TRBV5-1	.	TRBJ2-7	TRBD1	TGCGCCAGCAGCTTGGGAGCCCAGGGGGACATACGCTACGAGCAGTACTTC	CASSLGAQGDIRYEQYF
TRBV6-5	.	TRBJ2-6	.	TGTGCCAGCAGTTTCGAATCTTCTGGGGCCAACGTCCTGACTTTC	CASSFESSGANVLTF
TRBV6-6	once	TRBJ2-7	.	TGTGCCAGCAGTTACTCCGCAAGCTCCTACGAGCAGTACTTC	CASSYSASSYEQYF
TRBV7-9	.	TRBJ1-5	TRBD1	TGTGCCAGCAGCTTAGGACAGGGCCATCAGCCCCAGCATTTT	CASSLGQGHQPQHF
TRBV7-6	.	TRBJ2-7	TRBD1	TGTGCCAGCAGCCCGGACAGGGGGTACGAGCAGTACTTC	CASSPDRGYEQYF
TRBV7-6	.	TRBJ1-1	.	TGTGCCAGCAGCTCAGGGCCAAGTGGGGCTTTCTTT	CASSSGPSGAFF
TRBV2	.	TRBJ2-7	.	TGTGCCAGCAGTTTGCGAACTCTCTCCTACGAGCAGTACTTC	CASSLRTLSYEQYF
TRBV27	.	TRBJ2-1	.	TGTGCCAGCAGTTTATCAACCCCGACCTACAATGAGCAGTTCTTC	CASSLSTPTYNEQFF
TRBV4-2	.	TRBJ1-3	.	TGTGCCAGCAGCCAAGATCTTACGCCCTCTGGAAACACCATATATTTT	CASSQDLTPSGNTIYF
TRBV6-1	.	TRBJ1-3	TRBD1	TGTGCCAGCATTCTCAGGGGGGCATCTGGAAACACCATATATTTT	CASILRGASGNTIYF
TRBV9	once	TRBJ1-5	TRBD1	TGTGCCAGCAGCGCGGGTACAGGGGGCGGCAATCAGCCCCAGCATTTT	CASSAGTGGGNQPQHF
TRBV19	.	TRBJ2-2	TRBD1	TGTGCCAGTAGTATAGTAATGGGACAGGGTAATGCCGGGGAGCTGTTTTTT	CASSIVMGQGNAGELFF
TRBV6-4	.	TRBJ2-2	.	TGTGCCAGCAGTGACTCAAGCGTCGCGAACACCGGGGAGCTGTTTTTT	CASSDSSVANTGELFF
TRBV5-4	.	TRBJ1-1	.	TGTGCCAGCAGCTTGGTTGGGGGCACCGGGACTGAAGCTTTCTTT	CASSLVGGTGTEAFF
TRBV6-4	once	TRBJ2-3	.	TGTGCCAGCAGTGAGGGATCAGATACGCAGTATTTT	CASSEGSDTQYF
TRBV7-2	.	TRBJ2-1	.	TGTGCCAGCATGACAGGCCGAAGCTCCTACAATGAGCAGTTCTTC	CASMTGRSSYNEQFF
TRBV27	.	TRBJ2-1	TRBD2	TGTGCCAGCAGTTTTGCCGGGACTAGCTACAATGAGCAGTTCTTC	CASSFAGTSYNEQFF
TRBV11-2	.	TRBJ2-5	TRBD2	TGTGCCAGCAGCTTTACTAGCGGGAGCGGGGAGACCCAGTACTTC	CASSFTSGSGETQYF
TRBV4-3	.	TRBJ2-3	TRBD2	TGCGCCAGCAGCCAAGATATCGGGACTAGCGGCACAGATACGCAGTATTTT	CASSQDIGTSGTDTQYF
TRBV5-4	few	TRBJ1-3	.	TGTGCCAGCAGCTCAACGGGGTACTCTGGAAACACCATATATTTT	CASSSTGYSGNTIYF
TRBV9	once	TRBJ2-7	TRBD2	TGTGCCAGCAGCGTGTCCGGGACTAGCGACTACGAGCAGTACTTC	CASSVSGTSDYEQYF
TRBV6-1	.	TRBJ1-2	TRBD1	TGTGCCAGCAGTGAAGTGACAGGGGCTAACTATGGCTACACCTTC	CASSEVTGANYGYTF
TRBV5-5	.	TRBJ2-7	TRBD1	TGTGCCAGCAGCTTAGAAGACAGGGGCTACTCCTACGAGCAGTACTTC	CASSLEDRGYSYEQYF
TRBV7-6	.	TRBJ2-7	TRBD2	TGTGCCAGCAGCCCCAGCGGGAGGGATGGCGAGCAGTACTTC	CASSPSGRDGEQYF